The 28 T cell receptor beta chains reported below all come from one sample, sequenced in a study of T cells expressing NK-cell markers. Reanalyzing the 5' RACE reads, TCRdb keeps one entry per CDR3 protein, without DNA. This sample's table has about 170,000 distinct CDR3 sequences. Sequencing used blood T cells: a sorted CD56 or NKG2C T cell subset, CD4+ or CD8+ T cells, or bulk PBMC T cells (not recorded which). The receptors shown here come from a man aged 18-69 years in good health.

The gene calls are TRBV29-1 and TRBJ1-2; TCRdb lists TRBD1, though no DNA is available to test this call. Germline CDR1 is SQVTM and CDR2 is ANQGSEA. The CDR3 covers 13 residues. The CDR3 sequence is CSVEPRDRYGYTF.

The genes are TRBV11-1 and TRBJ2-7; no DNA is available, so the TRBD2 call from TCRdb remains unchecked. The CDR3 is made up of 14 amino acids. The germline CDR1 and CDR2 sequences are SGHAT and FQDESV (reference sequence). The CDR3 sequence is CASSFCSGGYEQYF.

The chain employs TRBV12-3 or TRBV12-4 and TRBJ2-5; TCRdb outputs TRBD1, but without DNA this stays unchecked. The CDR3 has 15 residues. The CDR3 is CASSKPGQLKETQYF.

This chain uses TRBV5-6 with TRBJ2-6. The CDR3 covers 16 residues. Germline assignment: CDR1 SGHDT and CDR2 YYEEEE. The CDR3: CASSPVPESGANVLTF.

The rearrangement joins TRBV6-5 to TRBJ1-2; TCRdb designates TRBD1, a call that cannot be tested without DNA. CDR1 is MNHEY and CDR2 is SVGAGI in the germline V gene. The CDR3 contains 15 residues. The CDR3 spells CASSYQSGAGYGYTF.

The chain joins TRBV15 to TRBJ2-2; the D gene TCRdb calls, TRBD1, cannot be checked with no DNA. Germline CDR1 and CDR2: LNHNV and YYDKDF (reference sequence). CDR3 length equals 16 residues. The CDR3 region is CATSPRAGTNTGELFF.

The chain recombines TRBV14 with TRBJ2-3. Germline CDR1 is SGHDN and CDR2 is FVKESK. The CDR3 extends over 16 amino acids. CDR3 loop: CASSQGEGFLTDTQYF. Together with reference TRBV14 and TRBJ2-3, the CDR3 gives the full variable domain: EAGVTQFPSHSVIEKGQTVTLRCDPISGHDNLYWYRRVMGKEIKFLLHFVKESKQDESGMPNNRFLAERTGGTYSTLKVQPAELEDSGVYFCASSQGEGFLTDTQYFGPGTRLTVL.

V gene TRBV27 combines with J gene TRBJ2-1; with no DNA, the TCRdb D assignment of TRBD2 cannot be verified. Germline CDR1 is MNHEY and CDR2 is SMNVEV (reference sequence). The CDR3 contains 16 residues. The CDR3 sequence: CASSTSAGSSYNEQFF.

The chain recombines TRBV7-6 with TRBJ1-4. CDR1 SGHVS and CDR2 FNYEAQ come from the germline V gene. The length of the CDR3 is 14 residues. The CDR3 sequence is CASSSLFGNEKLFF.

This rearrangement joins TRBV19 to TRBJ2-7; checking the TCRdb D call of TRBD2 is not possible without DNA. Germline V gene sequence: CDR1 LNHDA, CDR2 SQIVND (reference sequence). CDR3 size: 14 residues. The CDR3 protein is CASSISSGAVEQYF.

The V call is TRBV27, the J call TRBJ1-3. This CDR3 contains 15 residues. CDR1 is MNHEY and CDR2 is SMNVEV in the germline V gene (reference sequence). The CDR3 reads CASSPIGGSGNTIYF.

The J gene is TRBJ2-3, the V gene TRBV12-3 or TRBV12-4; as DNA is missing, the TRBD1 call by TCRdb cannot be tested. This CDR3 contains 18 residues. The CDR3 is CASSLGTEFWLDPDTQYF.

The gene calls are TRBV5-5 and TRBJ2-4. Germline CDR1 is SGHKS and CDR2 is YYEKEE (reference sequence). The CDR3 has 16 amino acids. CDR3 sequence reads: CASSLAGERWSNIQYF.

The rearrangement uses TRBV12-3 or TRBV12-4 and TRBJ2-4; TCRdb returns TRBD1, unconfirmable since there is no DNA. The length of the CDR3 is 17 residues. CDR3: CASSLLTGNGAKNIQYF.

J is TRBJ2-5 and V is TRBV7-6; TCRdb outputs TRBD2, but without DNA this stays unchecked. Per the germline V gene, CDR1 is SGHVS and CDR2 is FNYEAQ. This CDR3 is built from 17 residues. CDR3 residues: CASSLGGLAGIQETQYF.

CDR3 region: CASSTGTGPGELFF. The V call is TRBV6-1, the J call TRBJ2-2; TCRdb picks TRBD2, but there is no DNA to check that call. From germline, CDR1 is MNHNS and CDR2 SASEGT. The CDR3 is made up of 14 amino acids.

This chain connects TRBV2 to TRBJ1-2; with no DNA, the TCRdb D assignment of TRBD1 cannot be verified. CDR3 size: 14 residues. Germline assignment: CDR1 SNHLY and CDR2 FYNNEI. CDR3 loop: CASSEYRGGYGYTF.

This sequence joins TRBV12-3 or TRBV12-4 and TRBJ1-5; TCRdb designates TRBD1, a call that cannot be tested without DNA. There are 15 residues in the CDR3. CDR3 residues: CASSFPLDSNQPQHF.

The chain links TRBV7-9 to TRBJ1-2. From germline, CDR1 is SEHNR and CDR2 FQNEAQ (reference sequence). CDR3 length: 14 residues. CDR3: CASSFDYRSYGYTF.

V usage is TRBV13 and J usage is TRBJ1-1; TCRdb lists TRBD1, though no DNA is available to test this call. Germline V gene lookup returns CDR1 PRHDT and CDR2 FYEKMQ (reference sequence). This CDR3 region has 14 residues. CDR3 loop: CASSYGDPGTEAFF.

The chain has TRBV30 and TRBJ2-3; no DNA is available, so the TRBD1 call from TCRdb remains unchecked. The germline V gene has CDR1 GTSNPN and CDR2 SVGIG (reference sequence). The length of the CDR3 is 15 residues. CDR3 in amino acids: CAWSLDKFNTDTQYF.

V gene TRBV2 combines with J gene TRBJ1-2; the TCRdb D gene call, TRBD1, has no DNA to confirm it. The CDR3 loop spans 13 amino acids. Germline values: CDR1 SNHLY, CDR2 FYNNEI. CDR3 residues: CASSAPVKVGYTF.

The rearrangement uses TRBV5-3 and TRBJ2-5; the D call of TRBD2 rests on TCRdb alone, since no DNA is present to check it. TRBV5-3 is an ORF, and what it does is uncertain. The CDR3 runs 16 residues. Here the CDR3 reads CARSLVGASYQETQYF.

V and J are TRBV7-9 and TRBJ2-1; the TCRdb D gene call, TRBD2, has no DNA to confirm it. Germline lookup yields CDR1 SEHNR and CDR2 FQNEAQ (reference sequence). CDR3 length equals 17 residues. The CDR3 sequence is CASRPWASGGLVGEQFF.

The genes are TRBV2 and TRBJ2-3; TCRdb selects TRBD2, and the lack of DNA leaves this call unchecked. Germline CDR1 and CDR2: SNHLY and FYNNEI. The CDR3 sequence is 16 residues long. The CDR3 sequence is CASSHLTSGYTDTQYF.

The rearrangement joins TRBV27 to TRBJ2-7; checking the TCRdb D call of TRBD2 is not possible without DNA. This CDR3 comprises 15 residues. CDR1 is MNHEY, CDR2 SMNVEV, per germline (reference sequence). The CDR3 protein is CASSIASGGVYEQYF.

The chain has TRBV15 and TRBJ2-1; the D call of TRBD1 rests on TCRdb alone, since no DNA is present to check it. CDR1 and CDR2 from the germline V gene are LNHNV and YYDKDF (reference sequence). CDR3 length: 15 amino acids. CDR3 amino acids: CATSRDRANLNEQFF. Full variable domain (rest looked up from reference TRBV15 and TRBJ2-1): DAMVIQNPRYQVTQFGKPVTLSCSQTLNHNVMYWYQQKSSQAPKLLFHYYDKDFNNEADTPDNFQSRRPNTSFCFLDIRSPGLGDTAMYLCATSRDRANLNEQFFGPGTRLTVL.

The CDR3 loop reads CASSLGGLAGGWADTQYF. J is TRBJ2-3 and V is TRBV27; TCRdb's D gene call, TRBD2, goes unchecked for lack of DNA. Germline V CDR1 and CDR2: MNHEY, SMNVEV (reference sequence). The CDR3 consists of 18 residues.